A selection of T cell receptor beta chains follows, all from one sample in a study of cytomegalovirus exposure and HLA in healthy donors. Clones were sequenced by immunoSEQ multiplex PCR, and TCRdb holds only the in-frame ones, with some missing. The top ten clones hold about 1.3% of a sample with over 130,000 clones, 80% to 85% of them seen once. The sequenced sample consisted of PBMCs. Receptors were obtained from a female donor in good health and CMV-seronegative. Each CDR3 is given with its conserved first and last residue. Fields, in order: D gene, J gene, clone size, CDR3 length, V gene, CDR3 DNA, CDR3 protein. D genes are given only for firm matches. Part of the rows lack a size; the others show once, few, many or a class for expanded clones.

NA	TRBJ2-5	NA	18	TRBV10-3	TGTGCCATCAGTGAGTCCGGGCATGAAAGGGGGATCCAAGAGACCCAGTACTTC	CAISESGHERGIQETQYF
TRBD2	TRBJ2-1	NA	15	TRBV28	TGTGCCAGCAGTTTATCAGCGGGAGGGCGAAATGAGCAGTTCTTC	CASSLSAGGRNEQFF
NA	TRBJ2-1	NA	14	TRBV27	TGTGCCAGCAGCGTCCGGACAACCTACAATGAGCAGTTCTTC	CASSVRTTYNEQFF
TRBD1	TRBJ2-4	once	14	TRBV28	TGTGCCACCCGATCTACAGGGGGTATAAACATTCAGTACTTC	CATRSTGGINIQYF
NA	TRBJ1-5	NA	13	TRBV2	TGTGCCAGCAGTGACGGGGGCAATCAGCCCCAGCATTTT	CASSDGGNQPQHF
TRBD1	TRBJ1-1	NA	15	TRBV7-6	TGTGCCAGCAGCCCGATCACAGGGGGAGGGACTGAAGCTTTCTTT	CASSPITGGGTEAFF
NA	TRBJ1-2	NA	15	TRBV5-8	TGTGCCAGCAGCGCAGACCACAGGGCGATCTATGGCTACACCTTC	CASSADHRAIYGYTF
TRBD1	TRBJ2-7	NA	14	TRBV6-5	TGTGCCAGCAGTTACAAAGGACAGGGGTACGAGCAGTACTTC	CASSYKGQGYEQYF
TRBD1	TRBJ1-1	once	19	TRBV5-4	TGTGCCAGCAGCTTTGGAACCACAGGGGGAGCACTTATGAACACTGAAGCTTTCTTT	CASSFGTTGGALMNTEAFF
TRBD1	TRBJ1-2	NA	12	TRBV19	TGTGCCAGTAGTATCGACAGGGACGGCTACACCTTC	CASSIDRDGYTF
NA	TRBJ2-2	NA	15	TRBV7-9	TGTGCCAGCAGCTTAACGCAGGTTAACACCGGGGAGCTGTTTTTT	CASSLTQVNTGELFF
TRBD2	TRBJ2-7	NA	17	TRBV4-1	TGCGCCAGCAGCCAACAGCGGGGCTCCTCCCCACCCTACGAGCAGTACTTC	CASSQQRGSSPPYEQYF
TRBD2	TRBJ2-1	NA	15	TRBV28	TGTGCCAGCAGTACCGGGACTAGCGGGAGTCGAGTCCCGTTCTTC	CASSTGTSGSRVPFF
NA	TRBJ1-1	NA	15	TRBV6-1	TGTGCCAGCAGTGGGCGACACTCCATGAACACTGAAGCTTTCTTT	CASSGRHSMNTEAFF
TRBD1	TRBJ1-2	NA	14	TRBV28	TGTGCCAGCGCCTCCGGGACAGCTCGTTATGGCTACACCTTC	CASASGTARYGYTF
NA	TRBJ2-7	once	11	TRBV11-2	TGTGCCAGCAGCCGCTCCTACGAGCAGTACTTC	CASSRSYEQYF
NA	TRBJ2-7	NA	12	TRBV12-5	TGTGCTAGTGGTTTGGACAGATACGAGCAGTACTTC	CASGLDRYEQYF
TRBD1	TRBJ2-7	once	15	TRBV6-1	TGTGCCAGCAGTGACACCGGGACAGGGGGCTACGAGCAGTACTTC	CASSDTGTGGYEQYF
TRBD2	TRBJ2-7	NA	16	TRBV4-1	TGCGCCAGCAGCCAAGGGGGCGGGAGTGAAACCCACGAGCAGTACTTC	CASSQGGGSETHEQYF
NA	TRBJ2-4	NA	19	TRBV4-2	TGTGCCAGCAGCCAAGCGATGGCGGGTGACGACCTAGCCAAAAACATTCAGTACTTC	CASSQAMAGDDLAKNIQYF
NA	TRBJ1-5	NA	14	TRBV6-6	TGTGCCAGCAACCGGGACTATAGCAATCAGCCCCAGCATTTT	CASNRDYSNQPQHF
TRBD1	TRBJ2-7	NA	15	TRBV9	TGTGCCAGCAGCGTAGACGACAGGGGGCACGACGAGCAGTACTTC	CASSVDDRGHDEQYF
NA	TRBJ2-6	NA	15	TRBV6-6	TGTGCCAGCAGTACGACAGGTGCTGGGGCCAACGTCCTGACTTTC	CASSTTGAGANVLTF
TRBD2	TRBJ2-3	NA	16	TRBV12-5	TGTGCTAGTGGTAGAGCTAGCGGAGACAGCACAGATACGCAGTATTTT	CASGRASGDSTDTQYF
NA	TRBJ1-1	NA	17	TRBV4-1	TGCGCCAGCAGCCAAGTATGGGGGCGCGAAGGGTACACTGAAGCTTTCTTT	CASSQVWGREGYTEAFF
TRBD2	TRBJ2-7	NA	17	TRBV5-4	TGTGCCAGCAGTTTTAGCCTAGCGGACCCCATGGGGGATGAGCAGTACTTC	CASSFSLADPMGDEQYF
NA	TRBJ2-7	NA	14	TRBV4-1	TGCGCCAGCAGCCAAGTGTCAGGGTCCTACGAGCAGTACTTC	CASSQVSGSYEQYF
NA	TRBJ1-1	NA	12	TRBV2	TGTGCCAGCAGGCCGTCTGAGACTGAAGCTTTCTTT	CASRPSETEAFF